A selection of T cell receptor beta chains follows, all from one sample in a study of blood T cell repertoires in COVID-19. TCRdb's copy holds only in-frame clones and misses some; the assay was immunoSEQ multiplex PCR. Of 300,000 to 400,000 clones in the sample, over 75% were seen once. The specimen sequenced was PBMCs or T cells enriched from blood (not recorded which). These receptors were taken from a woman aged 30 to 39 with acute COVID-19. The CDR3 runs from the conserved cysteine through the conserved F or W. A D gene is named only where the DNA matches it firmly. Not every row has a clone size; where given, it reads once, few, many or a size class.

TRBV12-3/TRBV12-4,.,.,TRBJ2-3,CASRPLATDTQYF,TGTGCCAGCAGACCTCTAGCCACAGATACGCAGTATTTT
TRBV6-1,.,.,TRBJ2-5,CASSEDSQETQYF,TGTGCCAGCAGTGAAGACAGCCAAGAGACCCAGTACTTC
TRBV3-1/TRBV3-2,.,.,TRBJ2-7,CASSHSLQHYEQYF,TGTGCCAGCAGCCACAGCCTACAGCACTACGAGCAGTACTTC
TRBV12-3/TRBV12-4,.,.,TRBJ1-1,CASSPRRNTEAFF,TGTGCCAGCAGCCCACGGAGGAACACTGAAGCTTTCTTT
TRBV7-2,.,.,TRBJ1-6,CASSLGEGTYNSPLHF,TGTGCCAGCAGCTTAGGGGAGGGGACCTATAATTCACCCCTCCACTTT
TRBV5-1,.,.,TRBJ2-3,CASRFRTSTDTQYF,TGCGCCAGCAGGTTTCGTACTAGCACAGATACGCAGTATTTT
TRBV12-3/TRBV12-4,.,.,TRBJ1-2,CATRSGYGYTF,TGTGCCACCCGGTCCGGGTATGGCTACACCTTC
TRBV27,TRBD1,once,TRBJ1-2,CASSLRTGGGYTF,TGTGCCAGCAGTTTACGGACAGGGGGAGGCTACACCTTC
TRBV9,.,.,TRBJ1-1,CASSVGPGNTEAFF,TGTGCCAGCAGCGTAGGTCCGGGGAACACTGAAGCTTTCTTT
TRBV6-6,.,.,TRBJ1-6,CASSYTRTGNSPLHF,TGTGCCAGCAGTTACACGCGGACGGGGAATTCACCCCTCCACTTT
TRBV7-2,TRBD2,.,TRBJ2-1,CASSLTAGVTYNEQFF,TGTGCCAGCAGCTTAACAGCGGGGGTGACATACAATGAGCAGTTCTTC
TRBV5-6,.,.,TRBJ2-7,CASSAGVQGNYEQYF,TGTGCCAGCAGCGCCGGGGTACAGGGAAACTACGAGCAGTACTTC
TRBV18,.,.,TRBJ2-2,CASSPFPTVNTGELFF,TGTGCCAGCTCACCTTTCCCGACAGTGAACACCGGGGAGCTGTTTTTT
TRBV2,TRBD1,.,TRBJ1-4,CASRGANRGRGEKLFF,TGTGCCAGCAGAGGGGCAAACAGGGGGCGCGGGGAAAAACTGTTTTTT
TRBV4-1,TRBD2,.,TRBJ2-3,CASSRPKRGVTSTDTQYF,TGCGCCAGCAGCCGACCGAAGCGGGGGGTGACTAGCACAGATACGCAGTATTTT
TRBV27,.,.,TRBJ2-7,CASSPRGGPYEQYF,TGTGCCAGCAGTCCGAGGGGGGGCCCATACGAGCAGTACTTC
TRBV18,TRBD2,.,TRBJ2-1,CASSSVRGGLNEQFF,TGTGCCAGCTCAAGCGTGCGGGGGGGCCTCAATGAGCAGTTCTTC
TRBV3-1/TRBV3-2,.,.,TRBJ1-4,CASSQRQKNEKLFF,TGTGCCAGCAGCCAGCGGCAGAAGAATGAAAAACTGTTTTTT
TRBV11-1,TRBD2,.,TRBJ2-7,CASSDGLAVYYEQYF,TGTGCCAGCAGTGACGGACTAGCGGTTTACTACGAGCAGTACTTC
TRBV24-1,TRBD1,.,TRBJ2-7,CATSDHDRGYEQYF,TGTGCCACCAGTGACCATGACAGGGGCTACGAGCAGTACTTC
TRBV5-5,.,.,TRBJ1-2,CASSSGRGLTYGYTF,TGTGCCAGCAGCTCGGGAAGGGGGTTGACCTATGGCTACACCTTC
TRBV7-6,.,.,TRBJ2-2,CASSLATSAGRTGELFF,TGTGCCAGCAGCTTAGCGACCAGTGCAGGGCGGACCGGGGAGCTGTTTTTT
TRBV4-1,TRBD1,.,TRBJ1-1,CASSARTGPSVTEAFF,TGCGCCAGCAGCGCGCGGACAGGCCCTAGTGTCACTGAAGCTTTCTTT
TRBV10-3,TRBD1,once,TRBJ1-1,CAVLPGTGNTEAFF,TGTGCCGTCCTACCCGGGACAGGGAACACTGAAGCTTTCTTT
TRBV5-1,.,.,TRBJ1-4,CASTHGQASTNEKLFF,TGCGCCAGCACCCATGGTCAGGCTTCTACTAATGAAAAACTGTTTTTT
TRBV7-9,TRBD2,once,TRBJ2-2,CASSRSGGATGELFF,TGTGCCAGCAGCCGTAGCGGGGGGGCCACCGGGGAGCTGTTTTTT
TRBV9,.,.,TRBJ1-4,CASSVGDFIGEKLFF,TGTGCCAGCAGCGTAGGAGACTTCATCGGCGAAAAACTGTTTTTT
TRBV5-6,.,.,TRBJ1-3,CASSPAGRGSGNTIYF,TGTGCCAGCAGCCCAGCGGGGCGAGGCTCTGGAAACACCATATATTTT
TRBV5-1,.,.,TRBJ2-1,CASSERQGNEQFF,TGCGCCAGCAGCGAACGGCAGGGGAATGAGCAGTTCTTC
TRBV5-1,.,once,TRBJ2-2,CASSLGGNTGELFF,TGCGCCAGCAGCTTGGGCGGGAACACCGGGGAGCTGTTTTTT
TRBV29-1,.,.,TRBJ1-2,CSVSGFDYGYTF,TGCAGCGTTTCGGGATTCGACTATGGCTACACCTTC